The 10 T cell receptor beta chains listed next were all sequenced from one sample in a study of OX40 agonist ivuxolimab in advanced cancers. Profiled with immunoSEQ multiplex PCR; TCRdb holds only in-frame clones, not every one. The sample shows 65,000 to 75,000 clones, 88% of them seen only once. This material consisted of CD4+ or CD8+ T cells sorted from blood, taken in a trial of the OX40 agonist ivuxolimab. The receptor set was obtained from an adult with an advanced solid tumor such as melanoma, head and neck, liver or kidney cancer.

The genes are TRBV11-2 and TRBJ2-7; 7 positions match TRBD1. The CDR3 length is 14 residues. Per germline, CDR1 SGHAT and CDR2 FQNNGV. The V gene end was trimmed by 0 bases and the J gene end by 3 bases; junction bases not matched to a gene: 2. CDR3 loop: CASSLEWTGYEQYF. The DNA of the CDR3 is TGTGCCAGCAGCTTAGAGTGGACAGGCTACGAGCAGTACTTC.

This chain joins TRBV10-3 and TRBJ2-7, with D possibly being TRBD2 (5 bases). Trimming took off 3 bases at V and 1 base at J, with 7 bases between the two ends. CDR3 size: 13 residues. Germline values: CDR1 ENHRY, CDR2 SYGVKD. The chain's CDR3 is CAISDSGSYEQYF. CDR3 in DNA: TGTGCCATCAGTGACAGCGGTTCCTACGAGCAGTACTTC.

This rearrangement joins TRBV27 to TRBJ1-6, with D perhaps TRBD1 (5 bases). The V gene lost 3 bases and the J gene lost 9 bases, with 18 bases spanning the gap. This CDR3 contains 16 residues. Germline-derived CDR1 and CDR2 are MNHEY and SMNVEV (reference sequence). CDR3 residues: CASSFDLRRGGSPLHF. The CDR3 nucleotides read TGTGCCAGCAGTTTCGACCTTCGGAGGGGCGGTTCACCCCTCCACTTT.

This chain uses TRBV10-3 with TRBJ2-1; 9 bases map to TRBD2. The CDR3 totals 16 residues. The V and J ends lost 9 bases and 8 bases, in that order; junction bases with no gene match: 17. Germline CDR1 is ENHRY and CDR2 is SYGVKD. In DNA, the CDR3 is TGTGCCATTGGGGGGACTAGCTCAATGGCTTACGATGAGCAGTTCTTC. Its translation is CAIGGTSSMAYDEQFF.

The chain has TRBV5-5 and TRBJ2-7; 7 positions agree with TRBD2. The CDR3 sequence is 14 residues long. CDR1 and CDR2 from the germline V gene are SGHKS and YYEKEE (reference sequence). With V trimmed by 1 base and J by 5 bases, 6 bases remained unmatched. CDR3 in amino acids: CASSLFFGRDEQYF. The CDR3 DNA reads TGTGCCAGCAGCTTGTTCTTTGGGAGGGACGAGCAGTACTTC.

The chain is built from TRBV6-5 and TRBJ1-1; no clear D. Germline V CDR1 and CDR2: MNHEY, SVGAGI. The V gene lost 5 bases and the J gene lost 0 bases, with 7 bases spanning the gap. The CDR3 is 13 residues long. The chain's CDR3 is CASSLGMNTEAFF. CDR3 nucleotides: TGTGCCAGCAGTCTGGGGATGAACACTGAAGCTTTCTTT.

Comments on this clone: The germline gene is not matched at one end of the junction; a read error may be the cause. The chain joins TRBV5-6 to TRBJ1-1, with D unclear. CDR1 and CDR2 (germline): SGHDT, YYEEEE. The CDR3 loop spans 15 amino acids. The CDR3 DNA sequence: TGTGCCAGCAGCTCGCGGGCGGGCGAGAACCCTGAAGCTTTCTTT. Residues: CASSSRAGENPEAFF.

The chain combines TRBV7-3 with TRBJ2-6; no reliable D call. Trimming removed 2 bases at V and 0 bases at J, with 11 bases between. The germline gives CDR1 SGHTA, CDR2 FQGTGA. The CDR3 is 17 amino acids. This CDR3 reads CASSLSPLGSGANVLTF. CDR3 in DNA: TGTGCCAGCAGCTTATCCCCACTGGGCTCTGGGGCCAACGTCCTGACTTTC.

The DNA of the CDR3 is TGTGCTAGTGGTTTGCGGGGGGCAGGAAACACCATATATTTT. Protein product: CASGLRGAGNTIYF. The chain uses TRBV12-5 and TRBJ1-3; a weak D match, TRBD1 (6 bases). The germline gives CDR1 LGHNT, CDR2 FRNRAP. Deletions cut 2 bases from V and 4 bases from J, with 9 bases between. The CDR3 runs 14 residues.

The chain employs TRBV19 and TRBJ2-2; 7 bases map to TRBD1. The germline gives CDR1 LNHDA, CDR2 SQIVND (reference sequence). Trimming removed 3 bases from V and 6 bases from J; junction bases left unmatched: 7. The CDR3 loop spans 15 amino acids. As DNA, the CDR3 is TGTGCCAGTAGTATCGGACAGGCGGTCTCCGGGGAGCTGTTTTTT. Amino acid sequence: CASSIGQAVSGELFF.